Shown below are 12 T cell receptor beta chains from a single sample sequenced in a study of blood T cells in healthy people across ages. Together with a sample-barcoded 5' primer, a J-beta primer mix was included in a second PCR lasting 7 to 11 cycles. MiXCR, applied by TCRdb to the 5' RACE reads, yields one record per CDR3 protein. The sample consists of about 940,000 distinct CDR3 sequences, about 48% of them appearing once. Sequencing input: blood. These receptors all come from a man under 40 in good health.

The V call is TRBV5-5, the J call TRBJ2-1; 7 bases are shared with TRBD1. The CDR3 extends over 13 amino acids. The V gene end was trimmed by 4 bases and the J gene end by 8 bases; junction bases not matched to a gene: 6. From germline, CDR1 is SGHKS and CDR2 YYEKEE (reference sequence). The CDR3 protein is CASSVPDRDEQFF. The CDR3 DNA reads TGTGCCAGCAGCGTACCAGACAGGGATGAGCAGTTCTTC.

This clonotype has a count of ten or more. This chain links TRBV7-9 with TRBJ2-5; D is ambiguous. This CDR3 comprises 14 residues. The germline gives CDR1 SEHNR, CDR2 FQNEAQ (reference sequence). Trimming removed 2 bases from V and 2 bases from J, with 9 bases in between. The CDR3 nucleotides are TGTGCCAGCAGCTTATCGGCAGGACAAGAGACCCAGTACTTC. Its protein product is CASSLSAGQETQYF.

This chain links TRBV7-9 with TRBJ2-3; the match to TRBD1 covers 9 bases. Germline CDR1 SEHNR, CDR2 FQNEAQ (reference sequence). The CDR3 is 17 residues long. V gave up 0 bases and J gave up 1 base; unmatched junction bases: 5. The CDR3, as DNA: TGTGCCAGCAGCTTAGCGGACAGGGGAGGCCGCACAGATACGCAGTATTTT. This sequence encodes CASSLADRGGRTDTQYF.

This CDR3 reads CASRPDRATEAFF. In DNA form, the CDR3 reads TGCGCCAGCAGGCCCGACAGGGCCACTGAAGCTTTCTTT. The J gene is TRBJ1-1, the V gene TRBV5-1; TRBD1 matches at 7 bases. The CDR3 loop spans 13 amino acids. The junction had 5 bases not matched to a gene; V was cut back by 5 bases and J by 4 bases. Germline-derived CDR1 and CDR2 are SGHRS and YFSETQ.

The chain uses TRBV20-1 and TRBJ2-1; 10 nucleotides align to TRBD2. The J call is in doubt because the DNA end fits TRBJ2-7 better. Per the germline V gene, CDR1 is DFQATT and CDR2 is SNEGSKA (reference sequence). The CDR3 totals 17 residues. CDR3 sequence: CSARASGGGLSYNEQYF. The CDR3 DNA sequence: TGCAGTGCTAGAGCCAGCGGGGGGGGCCTCTCCTACAATGAGCAGTACTTC.

The genes are TRBV28 and TRBJ1-5, with a possible D match to TRBD1 (6 bases). CDR1 MDHEN and CDR2 SYDVKM come from the germline V gene. The V and J ends lost 7 bases and 2 bases respectively, with 15 bases between them. The CDR3 runs 15 residues. The CDR3 region has the DNA TGTGCCAGCATCCTGGGTCCAGGGGGCAATCAGCCCCAGCATTTT. Amino acids: CASILGPGGNQPQHF.

This clonotype was detected only a few times. The V and J genes are TRBV7-8 and TRBJ2-5; D unresolved. Germline CDR1 and CDR2: SGHVS and FQNEAQ. CDR3 length: 14 residues. The V end was cut by 0 bases, the J end by 0 bases, with 5 bases between. The CDR3 spells CASSLARYQETQYF. In nucleotides, the CDR3 is TGTGCCAGCAGCTTAGCGCGGTACCAAGAGACCCAGTACTTC.

The V and J genes are TRBV27 and TRBJ1-5; perhaps TRBD1 as D (5 bases). The germline V gene has CDR1 MNHEY and CDR2 SMNVEV (reference sequence). This CDR3 region has 14 residues. V was clipped by 2 bases and J by 5 bases, with 10 bases between them. The CDR3 DNA reads TGTGCCAGCAGTTTACAGGGTGACGATCAGCCCCAGCATTTT. This translates into CASSLQGDDQPQHF.

The chain joins TRBV4-3 to TRBJ2-7; possibly TRBD2 for D (6 bases). Germline lookup yields CDR1 LGHNA and CDR2 YSLEER. This CDR3 comprises 15 residues. Trimming stripped 0 bases from V and 4 bases from J, with 13 bases between. The CDR3 DNA follows: TGCGCCAGCAGCCAAGATCAGGCAGGGAGGTACGAGCAGTACTTC. Encoded protein: CASSQDQAGRYEQYF.

CDR3 in amino acids: CASKPVWDKIEQFF. The CDR3, as DNA: TGCGCCAGCAAGCCAGTTTGGGACAAAATTGAGCAGTTCTTC. The chain combines TRBV5-1 with TRBJ2-1, with D possibly TRBD1 on 6 matching bases. V was trimmed by 6 bases and J by 9 bases, leaving 19 bases between them. The CDR3 loop spans 14 amino acids. CDR1 and CDR2 (germline): SGHRS, YFSETQ.

The chain is built from TRBV28 and TRBJ2-3, with 14 bases matching TRBD2. V was pared by 3 bases and J by 9 bases, with 8 bases of the junction left unmatched. The CDR3 extends over 16 amino acids. CDR1 and CDR2 from the germline V gene are MDHEN and SYDVKM. The CDR3 sequence is CASSLGTSGGLGTQYF. The CDR3 DNA follows: TGTGCCAGCAGTTTGGGGACTAGCGGGGGTCTTGGGACGCAGTATTTT.

This clonotype was picked up a small number of times. The chain joins TRBV7-9 to TRBJ1-1; D uncertain. Trimming removed 2 bases from V and 5 bases from J, with 12 bases in between. This CDR3 contains 14 residues. From germline, CDR1 is SEHNR and CDR2 FQNEAQ (reference sequence). CDR3: CASSLRGSGTEAFF. CDR3 nucleotide sequence: TGTGCCAGCAGCTTACGGGGTTCTGGAACTGAAGCTTTCTTT.